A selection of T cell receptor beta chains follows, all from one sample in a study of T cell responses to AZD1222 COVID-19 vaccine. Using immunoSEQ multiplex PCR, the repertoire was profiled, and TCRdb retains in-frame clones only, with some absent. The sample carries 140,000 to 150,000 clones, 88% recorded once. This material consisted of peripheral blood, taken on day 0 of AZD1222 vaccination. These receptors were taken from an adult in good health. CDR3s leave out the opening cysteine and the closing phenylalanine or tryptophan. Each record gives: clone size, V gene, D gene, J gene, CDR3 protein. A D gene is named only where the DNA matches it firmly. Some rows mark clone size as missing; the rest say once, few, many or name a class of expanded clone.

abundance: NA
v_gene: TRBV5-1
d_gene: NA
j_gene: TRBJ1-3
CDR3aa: ASSLGRNTIY

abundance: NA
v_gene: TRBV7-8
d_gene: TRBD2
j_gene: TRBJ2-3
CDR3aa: ASSLGTSGSTDTQY

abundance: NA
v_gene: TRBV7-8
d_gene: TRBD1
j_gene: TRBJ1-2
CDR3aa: ASSLGGGTGGSGGYT

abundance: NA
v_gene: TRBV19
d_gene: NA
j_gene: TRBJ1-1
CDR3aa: ASSMDPANTEAF

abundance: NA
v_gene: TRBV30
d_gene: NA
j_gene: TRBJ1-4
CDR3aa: AWSVTAGEKLF

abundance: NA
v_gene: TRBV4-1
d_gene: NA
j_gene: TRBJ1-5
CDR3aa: ASSQEYGSSQH

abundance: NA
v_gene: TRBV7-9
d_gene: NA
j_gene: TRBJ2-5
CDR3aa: ASSSSASSNGGY

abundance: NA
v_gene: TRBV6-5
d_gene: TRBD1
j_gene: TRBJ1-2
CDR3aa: ASRRDRDDYGYT

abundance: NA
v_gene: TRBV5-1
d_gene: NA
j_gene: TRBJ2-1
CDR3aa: ASSPQLRGPGDEQF

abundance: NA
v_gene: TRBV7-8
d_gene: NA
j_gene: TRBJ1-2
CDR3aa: ASSPGSGYGYT

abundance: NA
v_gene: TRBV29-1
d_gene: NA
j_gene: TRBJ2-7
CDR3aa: SVGPGPPTCEQY

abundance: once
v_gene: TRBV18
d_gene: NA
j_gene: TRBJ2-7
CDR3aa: ASSLGTGITYEQY

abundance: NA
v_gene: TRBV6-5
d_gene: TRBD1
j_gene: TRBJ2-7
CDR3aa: ASSNPDRLSYEQY

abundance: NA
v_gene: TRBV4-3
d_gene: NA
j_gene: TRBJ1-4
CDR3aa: ASSQEQVGEKLF

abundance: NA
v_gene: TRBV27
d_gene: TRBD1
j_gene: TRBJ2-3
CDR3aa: ASSSTGGTDTQY

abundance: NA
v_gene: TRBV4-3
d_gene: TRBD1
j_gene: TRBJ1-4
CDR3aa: ASSTGAPTNEKLF

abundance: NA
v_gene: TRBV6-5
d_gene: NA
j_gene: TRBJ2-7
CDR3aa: ASSSPSESSYEQY

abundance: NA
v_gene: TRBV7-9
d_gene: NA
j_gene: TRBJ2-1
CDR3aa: ASKWTSTYNEQF

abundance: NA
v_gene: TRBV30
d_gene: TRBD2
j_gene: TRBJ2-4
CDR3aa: AWSPIGGVVY

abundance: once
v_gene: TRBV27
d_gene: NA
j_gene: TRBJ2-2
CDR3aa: ASNTGGTGELF

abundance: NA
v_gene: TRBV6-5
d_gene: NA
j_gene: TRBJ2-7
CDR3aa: ASRSSSYEQY

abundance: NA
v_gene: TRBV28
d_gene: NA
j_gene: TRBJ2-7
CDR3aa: ASSTTTGPYEQY

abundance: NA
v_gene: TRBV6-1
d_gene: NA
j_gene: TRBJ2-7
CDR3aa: ASSERGYLGEQY

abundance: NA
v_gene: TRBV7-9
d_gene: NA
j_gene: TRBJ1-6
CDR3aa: ASSLGGVGVPLH

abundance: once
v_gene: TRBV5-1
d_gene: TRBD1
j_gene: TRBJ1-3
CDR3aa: ASSLYRGLAGNTIY

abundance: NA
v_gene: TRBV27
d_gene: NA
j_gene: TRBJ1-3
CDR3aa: ASGEQGSSGNTIY

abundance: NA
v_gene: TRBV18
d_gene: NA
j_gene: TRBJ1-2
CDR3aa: ASSPLRGAGGGYT

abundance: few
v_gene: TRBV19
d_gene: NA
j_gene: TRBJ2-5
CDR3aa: ASRGYSGQETQY

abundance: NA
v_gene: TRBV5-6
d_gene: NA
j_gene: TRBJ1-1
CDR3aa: ASSFWRFHTEAF

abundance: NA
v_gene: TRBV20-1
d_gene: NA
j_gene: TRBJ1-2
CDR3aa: RPSEGYGYT

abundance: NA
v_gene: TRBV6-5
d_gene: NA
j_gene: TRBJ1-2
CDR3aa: ASSYSSRLKNYGYT

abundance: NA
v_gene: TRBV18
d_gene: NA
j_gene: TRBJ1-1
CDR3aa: ASSPPGQRNTEAF

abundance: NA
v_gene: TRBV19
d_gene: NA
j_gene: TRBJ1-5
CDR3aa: ASSMVGEWQPQH

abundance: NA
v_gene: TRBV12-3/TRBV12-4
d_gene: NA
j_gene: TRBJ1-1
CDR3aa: ASSLGGHLEAF

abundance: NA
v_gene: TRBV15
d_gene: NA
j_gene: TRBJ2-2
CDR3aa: ATSDQGTGELF

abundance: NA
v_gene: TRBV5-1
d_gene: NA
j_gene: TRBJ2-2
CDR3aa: ASSPRTVNTGELF

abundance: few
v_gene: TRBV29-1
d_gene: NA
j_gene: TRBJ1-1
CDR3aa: SVETGAF

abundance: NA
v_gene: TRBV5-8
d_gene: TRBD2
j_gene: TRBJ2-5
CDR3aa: ASSLIGGETQY

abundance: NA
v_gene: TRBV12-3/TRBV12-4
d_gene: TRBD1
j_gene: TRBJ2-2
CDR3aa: ASSRDRAGELF

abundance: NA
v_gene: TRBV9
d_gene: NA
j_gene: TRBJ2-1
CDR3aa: ASSGGSHNEQF

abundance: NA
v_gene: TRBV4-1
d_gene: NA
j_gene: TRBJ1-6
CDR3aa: ASSGLNSPLH

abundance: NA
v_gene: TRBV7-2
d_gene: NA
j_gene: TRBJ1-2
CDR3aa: ASSPGRINYGYT

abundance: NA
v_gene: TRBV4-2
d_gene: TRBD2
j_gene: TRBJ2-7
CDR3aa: ASSQGGSGVEQY

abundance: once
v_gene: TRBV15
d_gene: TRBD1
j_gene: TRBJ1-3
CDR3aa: ATSRVGWGQGFSGNTIY

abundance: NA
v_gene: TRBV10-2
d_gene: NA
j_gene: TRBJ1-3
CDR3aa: ASRQGSSGNTIY

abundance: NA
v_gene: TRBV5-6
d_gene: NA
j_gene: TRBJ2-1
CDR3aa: ASSSYNEQF

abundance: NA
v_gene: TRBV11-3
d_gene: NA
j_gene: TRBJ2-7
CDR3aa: ASSSEQFPFSYEQY

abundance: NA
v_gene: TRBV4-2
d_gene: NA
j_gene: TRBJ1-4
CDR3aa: ASSQGGGFNEKLF

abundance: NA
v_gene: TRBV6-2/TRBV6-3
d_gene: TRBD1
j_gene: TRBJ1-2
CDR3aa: ASSYSPPLGQGTNGYT

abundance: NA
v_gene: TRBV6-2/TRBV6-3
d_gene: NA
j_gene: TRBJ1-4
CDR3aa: ASSDLLLGEKLF

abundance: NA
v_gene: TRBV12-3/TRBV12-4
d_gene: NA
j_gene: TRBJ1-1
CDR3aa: ASRVTREAEAF

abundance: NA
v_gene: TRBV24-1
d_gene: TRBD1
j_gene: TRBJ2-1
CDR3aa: ATSDRTWDSQQF

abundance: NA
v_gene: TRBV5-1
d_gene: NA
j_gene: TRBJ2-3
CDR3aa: ASSLEATSPY

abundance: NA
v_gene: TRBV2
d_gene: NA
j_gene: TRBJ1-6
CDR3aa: ASTGGTTANSPLH

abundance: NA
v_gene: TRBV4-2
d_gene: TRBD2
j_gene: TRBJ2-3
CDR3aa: ASSQGTGGLAALGSTDTQY